Each of the 23 T cell receptor beta chains below was sequenced from the same sample in a study of blood T cell repertoires in COVID-19. The data were produced by immunoSEQ multiplex PCR, yet TCRdb's version contains in-frame clones alone and is incomplete. The data show 250,000 to 350,000 clones, 80% to 90% seen once. Sequenced sample: peripheral blood. These receptors were taken from a woman between 45 and 60 years old who had recovered from COVID-19.

The chain couples TRBV6-2 or TRBV6-3 to TRBJ2-7; tentative D call: TRBD1 (5 bases). V lost 4 bases, J lost 0 bases, and 10 bases lay in between. Germline V gene sequence: CDR1 MNHEY, CDR2 SVGEGT. This CDR3 has 14 amino acids. CDR3 sequence (DNA): TGTGCCAGCAGTTGGGGCAGCAACTCCTACGAGCAGTACTTC. Amino acid sequence: CASSWGSNSYEQYF.

Only a few counts were recorded for this clone. This chain joins TRBV3-1 (or the pseudogene TRBV3-2) and TRBJ2-7; D is possibly TRBD2 (6 bases). The CDR3 has 12 amino acids. Germline CDR1 LGHDT, CDR2 YNNKEL (reference sequence). Trimming left V 4 bases short and J 7 bases short, with 11 bases between. For the CDR3, the DNA is TGTGCCAGCAGCCTTTGGGGGGATGAGCAGTACTTC. Its translation: CASSLWGDEQYF.

The chain links TRBV29-1 to TRBJ2-4, with D possibly being TRBD2 (6 bases). V was trimmed by 3 bases and J by 5 bases, leaving 14 bases between them. Germline V gene sequence: CDR1 SQVTM, CDR2 ANQGSEA. The length of the CDR3 is 14 residues. CDR3 DNA sequence: TGCAGCGTTGAGGGGGGTTTTTTCCAAAACATTCAGTACTTC. Protein: CSVEGGFFQNIQYF.

The chain recombines TRBV5-8 with TRBJ2-7; possibly TRBD2 for D (6 bases). CDR1 and CDR2 from the germline V gene are SGHTS and YDEGEE. Trimming removed 2 bases from V and 0 bases from J, with 15 bases in between. The CDR3 runs to 16 residues. The DNA of the CDR3 is TGTGCCAGCAGCTTATCGCGGGGCTTTTACTCCTACGAGCAGTACTTC. It codes for CASSLSRGFYSYEQYF.

This rearrangement joins TRBV7-9 to TRBJ2-7, with TRBD2 matching over 7 bases. Germline V gene lookup returns CDR1 SEHNR and CDR2 FQNEAQ (reference sequence). The CDR3 extends over 15 amino acids. The J segment lost 3 bases and the V segment lost 5 bases, leaving 10 bases of the junction unmatched. The CDR3 nucleotides read TGTGCCAGCAGCCGGTCGGGCGGGAGTAGCTACGAGCAGTACTTC. It yields the protein CASSRSGGSSYEQYF.

The CDR3 sequence is CASSQVGGANTGELFF. The DNA for the CDR3 is TGTGCCAGCAGCCAAGTTGGGGGGGCCAACACCGGGGAGCTGTTTTTT. The V and J genes are TRBV3-1 (or the pseudogene TRBV3-2) and TRBJ2-2; TRBD2 is a possible D gene (7 bases). The CDR3 consists of 16 residues. Germline V gene data show CDR1 as LGHDT and CDR2 as YNNKEL (reference sequence). V was clipped by 1 base and J by 2 bases, with 11 bases between them.

The J gene is TRBJ1-4, the V gene TRBV7-2; D gene ambiguous. Trimming shortened V by 5 bases and J by 8 bases, and 6 bases separated the two germline ends. The CDR3 length is 11 residues. Germline V lookup: CDR1 SGHTA, CDR2 FQGNSA. The CDR3 DNA is TGTGCCAGCAGCCAAATGGAAAAACTGTTTTTT. As protein: CASSQMEKLFF.

The J gene is TRBJ2-7, the V gene TRBV19; D is unresolved. The V end was cut by 6 bases, the J end by 0 bases, with 12 bases between. The CDR3 totals 14 residues. The germline CDR1 and CDR2 sequences are LNHDA and SQIVND (reference sequence). CDR3: CASRPEPSSYEQYF. CDR3 sequence (DNA): TGTGCCAGTAGGCCCGAACCGAGCTCCTACGAGCAGTACTTC.

This chain connects TRBV5-6 to TRBJ1-2; D might be TRBD1 (5 bases). The V and J ends lost 6 bases and 7 bases respectively, with 16 bases between them. The germline gives CDR1 SGHDT, CDR2 YYEEEE. There are 13 residues in the CDR3. CDR3 loop: CASTGRREPGYTF. The DNA of the CDR3 is TGTGCCAGCACGGGACGGAGGGAGCCTGGCTACACCTTC.

With respect to this clone: At the DNA level, this CDR3 is encoded by other sequences in the same sample as well. The chain has TRBV28 and TRBJ2-5; 10 bases map to TRBD2. There are 13 residues in the CDR3. Germline lookup yields CDR1 MDHEN and CDR2 SYDVKM. The trim removed 6 bases at V and 5 bases at J, leaving 3 bases unmatched. This chain's CDR3 is CASRLAGVETQYF. Here the CDR3 DNA reads TGTGCCAGCAGGCTAGCGGGAGTCGAGACCCAGTACTTC.

The gene calls are TRBV5-5 and TRBJ2-3; 10 bases align to TRBD2. Unmatched junction bases numbered 8, after V lost 10 bases and J lost 0 bases. CDR1 is SGHKS and CDR2 is YYEKEE in the germline V gene (reference sequence). The CDR3 sequence is 15 residues long. The CDR3 bases are TGTGCCGGAAAGACTAGCGGGTCTAGCACAGATACGCAGTATTTT. Translated: CAGKTSGSSTDTQYF. Using reference TRBV5-5 and TRBJ2-3 for the parts outside the CDR3, the full variable domain is DAGVTQSPTHLIKTRGQQVTLRCSPISGHKSVSWYQQVLGQGPQFIFQYYEKEERGRGNFPDRFSARQFPNYSSELNVNALLLGDSALYLCAGKTSGSSTDTQYFGPGTRLTVL.

The chain employs TRBV5-1 and TRBJ2-7, with 8 bases aligning to TRBD2. The germline V gene encodes CDR1 SGHRS and CDR2 YFSETQ. The CDR3 is 14 residues long. Trimming at V came to 7 bases and at J to 4 bases, leaving 10 bases not matched to a gene. CDR3 sequence (DNA): TGCGCCAGCTTCCCGGGACTAGAAGGGTACGAGCAGTACTTC. Protein: CASFPGLEGYEQYF.

V usage is TRBV11-2 and J usage is TRBJ1-2; TRBD1 agrees at 7 bases. The germline V gene has CDR1 SGHAT and CDR2 FQNNGV. After removal of 3 bases from V and 0 bases from J, the junction contained 4 bases not matched to a gene. There are 15 residues in the CDR3. The CDR3 loop reads CASSFPGQANYGYTF. The CDR3 DNA sequence: TGTGCCAGCAGCTTCCCTGGACAGGCTAACTATGGCTACACCTTC.

V and J are TRBV6-5 and TRBJ2-7; D may be TRBD1 (6 bases). The CDR3 length is 13 residues. Germline lookup yields CDR1 MNHEY and CDR2 SVGAGI. Trimming pared 6 bases from V and 1 base from J, leaving 10 bases between. The CDR3 spells CASRPRGSYEQYF. The DNA of the CDR3 is TGTGCCAGCAGACCCAGGGGTTCCTACGAGCAGTACTTC.

The chain recombines TRBV28 with TRBJ2-1; D might be TRBD1 (7 bases). The CDR3 is 15 residues long. Trimming cost V 3 bases and J 2 bases, with 11 bases left between them. Germline V gene lookup returns CDR1 MDHEN and CDR2 SYDVKM. The CDR3 here is CASSFQGGPYNEQFF. The CDR3 DNA follows: TGTGCCAGCAGTTTCCAGGGGGGTCCCTACAATGAGCAGTTCTTC.

The chain links TRBV4-1 to TRBJ2-7, with 9 nucleotides matching TRBD1. Germline CDR1 MGHRA, CDR2 YSYEKL. The CDR3 contains 14 residues. The junction had 9 bases not matched to a gene; V was cut back by 4 bases and J by 8 bases. This CDR3 reads CASSRIAGTGKQYF. DNA of the CDR3: TGCGCCAGCAGCCGGATAGCCGGGACAGGGAAGCAGTACTTC.

The chain couples TRBV9 to TRBJ2-1, with TRBD2 as a possible D gene (6 bases). Looked up from germline, CDR1 is SGDLS and CDR2 is YYNGEE. The length of the CDR3 is 16 residues. Between the trimmed V and J ends, which lost 0 bases and 1 base, there was a span of 11 bases. DNA of the CDR3: TGTGCCAGCAGCGTAGGTCTAGCGATGTCCTACAATGAGCAGTTCTTC. Translated, it gives CASSVGLAMSYNEQFF.

The rearrangement joins TRBV10-1 to TRBJ2-7; D perhaps matches TRBD1 (6 bases). Trimming shortened V by 0 bases and J by 5 bases, and 11 bases separated the two germline ends. Germline lookup yields CDR1 WNHNN and CDR2 SYGVQD (reference sequence). The CDR3 length is 14 residues. Here the CDR3 reads CASSESGRGNEQYF. CDR3 sequence (DNA): TGCGCCAGCAGTGAGTCGGGCAGGGGAAACGAGCAGTACTTC.

This chain uses TRBV7-2 with TRBJ2-5, with 9 bases that match TRBD2. CDR3 length: 18 amino acids. The germline V gene has CDR1 SGHTA and CDR2 FQGNSA. V lost 5 bases and J lost 4; bases outside the gene matches: 17. Written as DNA, the CDR3 is TGTGCCAGCAGCCTCAGGGAACCTGGCGGGGGGGCTCGAGAGACCCAGTACTTC. Amino acids: CASSLREPGGGARETQYF.

This sequence joins TRBV30 and TRBJ2-5; 7 bases are a match to TRBD2. V trimming: 4 bases; J trimming: 5 bases; junction bases outside the gene matches: 13. From germline, CDR1 is GTSNPN and CDR2 SVGIG (reference sequence). The CDR3 runs 15 residues. CDR3 sequence reads: CAWNLGHGGSETQYF. CDR3 nucleotide sequence: TGTGCCTGGAACTTAGGGCATGGCGGGAGTGAGACCCAGTACTTC.

Here the CDR3 DNA reads TGTGCCATCAGTGAGGTCTCGGGACACTACCCTGGCTACACCTTC. This codes for CAISEVSGHYPGYTF. This chain connects TRBV10-3 to TRBJ1-2, with D possibly TRBD1 on 6 matching bases. In germline, CDR1 is ENHRY, CDR2 SYGVKD. V was pared by 2 bases and J by 7 bases, with 17 bases between. CDR3 length: 15 residues.

CDR3 loop: CSVGSGTGTSKRSQSYGYTF. CDR3 in DNA: TGCAGCGTGGGATCCGGGACAGGGACGTCAAAGCGTAGCCAGAGCTATGGCTACACCTTC. The V call is TRBV29-1, the J call TRBJ1-2; 9 nucleotides match TRBD1. The CDR3 has 20 residues. Germline CDR1 reads SQVTM; CDR2 reads ANQGSEA. V gave up 6 bases and J gave up 4 bases; unmatched junction bases: 27.

The rearrangement links TRBV5-1 to TRBJ2-2; D is possibly TRBD2 (5 bases). Germline lookup yields CDR1 SGHRS and CDR2 YFSETQ. Between the trimmed V and J ends, which lost 4 bases and 0 bases, there was a span of 10 bases. This CDR3 has 15 amino acids. CDR3 protein: CASSVGSSNTGELFF. The CDR3 region has the DNA TGCGCCAGCAGCGTGGGGAGTTCGAACACCGGGGAGCTGTTTTTT.